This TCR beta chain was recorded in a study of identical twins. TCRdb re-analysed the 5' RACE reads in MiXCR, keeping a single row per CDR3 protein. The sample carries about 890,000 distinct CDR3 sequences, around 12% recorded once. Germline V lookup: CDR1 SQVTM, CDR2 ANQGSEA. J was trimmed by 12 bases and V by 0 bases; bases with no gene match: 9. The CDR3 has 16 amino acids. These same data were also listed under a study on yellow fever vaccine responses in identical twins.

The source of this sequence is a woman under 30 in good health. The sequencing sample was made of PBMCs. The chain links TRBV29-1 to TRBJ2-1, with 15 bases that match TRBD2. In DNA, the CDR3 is TGCAGCGTTGAAGATCCTGGACTAGCGGGAGGGGGGAGGCAGTTCTTC. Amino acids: CSVEDPGLAGGGRQFF.